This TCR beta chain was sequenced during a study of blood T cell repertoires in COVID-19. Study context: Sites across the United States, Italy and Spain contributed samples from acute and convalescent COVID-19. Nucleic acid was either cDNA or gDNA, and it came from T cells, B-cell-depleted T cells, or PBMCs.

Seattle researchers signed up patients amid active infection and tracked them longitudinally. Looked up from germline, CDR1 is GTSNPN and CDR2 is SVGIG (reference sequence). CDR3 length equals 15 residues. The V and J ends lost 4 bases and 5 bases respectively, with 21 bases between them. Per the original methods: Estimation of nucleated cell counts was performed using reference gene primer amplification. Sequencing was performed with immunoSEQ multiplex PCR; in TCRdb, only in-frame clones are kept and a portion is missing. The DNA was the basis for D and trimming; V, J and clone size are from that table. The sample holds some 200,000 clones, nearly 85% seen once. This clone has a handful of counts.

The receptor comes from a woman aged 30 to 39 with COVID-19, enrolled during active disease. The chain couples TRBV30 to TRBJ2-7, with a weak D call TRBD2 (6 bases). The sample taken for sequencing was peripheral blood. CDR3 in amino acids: CAWTFGGVLSHEQYF. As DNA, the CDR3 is TGTGCCTGGACCTTCGGGGGAGTGTTATCCCACGAGCAGTACTTC.